This T cell receptor beta chain was documented in a study of vaccination effects on CD4 cells after COVID-19. Produced via immunoSEQ multiplex PCR; TCRdb's table is partial and in-frame only. Of approximately 19,000 clones listed, 70% to 85% are singletons. Antigen-specific CD4+ T cells expanded by the ViraFEST assay with viral peptide pools were then sequenced. Cultured cells yielded isolated CD4+ T cells after 10 days. Between March and December 2020, the person had a SARS-CoV-2 infection that PCR confirmed. For this clone: Antigen unknown.

The CDR3 is made up of 18 amino acids. Germline V gene lookup returns CDR1 LGHNT and CDR2 FRNRAP. V was cut by 2 bases and J by 2 bases, with 19 bases left in between. The sample in question was CD4+ T cells from PBMCs cultured with a peptide pool, obtained before COVID-19 vaccination. The TCR was taken from a human donor who had a prior SARS-CoV-2 infection. V usage is TRBV12-5 and J usage is TRBJ2-1, with D perhaps matching TRBD1 or TRBD2 (5 bases each). The CDR3 DNA sequence: TGTGCTAGTGGTTTGCCCCGAATGGGGGAACCTACCTACAATGAGCAGTTCTTC. Encoded protein: CASGLPRMGEPTYNEQFF.